This entry describes one TCR beta chain. This sample is drawn from a study of blood T cell repertoires in COVID-19. Study information: Collection of acute and convalescent COVID-19 samples took place in the United States, Italy and Spain. T cells, B-cell-depleted T cells, or PBMCs provided the cDNA or gDNA that served as material.

Deletions cut 6 bases from V and 0 bases from J, with 6 bases between. Per germline, CDR1 ENHRY and CDR2 SYGVKD. The CDR3 is 12 residues long. Per the original methods: Amplified reference gene primers provided the basis for estimating nucleated cell counts. The protocol was immunoSEQ multiplex PCR, while the TCRdb copy is restricted to in-frame clones and leaves out a portion. The V and J calls and the clone size are those of that table, but D and trimming were determined from the DNA. The repertoire holds 200,000 to 250,000 clones, with roughly 84% as singletons. The sequencing sample was made of peripheral blood. The V gene is TRBV10-3, the J gene TRBJ2-7; no clear D gene. This receptor was identified in a woman aged 80 or over with active or convalescent COVID-19. The CDR3 coding sequence is TGTGCCATCAGGTCACTCTCCTACGAGCAGTACTTC. The encoded protein is CAIRSLSYEQYF.